The present entry profiles one T cell receptor (beta chain) with its context. This sample is part of a study of shared clonotypes between healthy human individuals. The germline CDR1 and CDR2 sequences are ENHRY and SYGVKD. The CDR3 sequence is 14 residues long. The V gene end was trimmed by 6 bases and the J gene end by 3 bases; junction bases not matched to a gene: 5. In the CD4+ fraction, cells were divided into CD45RA+ naive and CD45RA-negative memory subsets. Here immunoSEQ multiplex PCR was the method, and the copy in TCRdb shows in-frame clones only, minus some. The sample holds approximately 1.5 million clones, 98% seen once.

This TCR came from a man younger than 45 in good health. The material sequenced was naive CD4+ T cells sorted from blood. Subset described: CD45RA+ positively selected. The chain recombines TRBV10-3 with TRBJ2-3; 8 bases match TRBD2. The CDR3 sequence: CAIRPSGLTDTQYF. The CDR3 DNA is TGTGCCATCAGGCCTAGCGGGCTTACAGATACGCAGTATTTT.